Reported below is one T cell receptor (beta chain). In the authors' workflow: Scientists estimated how many nucleated cells there were by amplifying reference gene primers. Here immunoSEQ multiplex PCR was the method, and the copy in TCRdb shows in-frame clones only, minus some. V and J calls and clone size come straight from that table; D and trimming were deduced from the DNA. Here the sample spans some 29,000 clones, 90% being singletons. The source of the sample is a study of blood T cell repertoires in COVID-19. The overall study: Spain, Italy and the United States supplied samples that represented acute and convalescent COVID-19. PBMCs, B-cell-depleted T cells, or T cells were the source of the cDNA or gDNA that made up the material.

CDR3 length equals 16 residues. Trimming took 5 bases from V and 8 from J, leaving 21 bases between them. Looked up from germline, CDR1 is SEHNR and CDR2 is FQNEAQ (reference sequence). Material: peripheral blood. The source is a man between 65 and 85 years old with active or convalescent COVID-19. The chain recombines TRBV7-9 with TRBJ1-4, with D tentatively TRBD1 (6 bases). CDR3 amino acids: CASSAMYRALGEKLFF. The CDR3 DNA reads as TGTGCCAGCAGCGCCATGTACAGGGCCCTGGGGGAAAAACTGTTTTTT.